Below, 23 T cell receptor beta chains from the same sample are listed, as sequenced in a study of early T cells in non-severe SARS-CoV-2 infection. TCRdb reprocessed the 5' RACE reads with MiXCR, giving one entry per CDR3 protein. This sample carries more than 25,000 distinct CDR3 sequences, around 6% of them seen once, and the ten largest clones take roughly 13%. Sequencing was done on a sample of whole blood. The receptor source for this set is an adult who was a healthcare worker with PCR-confirmed SARS-CoV-2 infection or an uninfected control (not recorded which).

This clonotype has ten or more counts. This chain links TRBV6-1 with TRBJ2-6; D remains ambiguous. Germline V lookup: CDR1 MNHNS, CDR2 SASEGT. V was pared by 0 bases and J by 0 bases, with 3 bases between. The CDR3 is made up of 15 amino acids. The CDR3 here is CASSEANSGANVLTF. As DNA, the CDR3 is TGTGCCAGCAGTGAAGCAAACTCTGGGGCCAACGTCCTGACTTTC.

This clonotype was recorded at least ten times. V is TRBV5-1 and J is TRBJ2-7, with TRBD1 identical over 7 bases. Germline V gene sequence: CDR1 SGHRS, CDR2 YFSETQ. The V gene end was trimmed by 1 base and the J gene end by 2 bases; junction bases not matched to a gene: 6. This CDR3 spans 15 amino acids. For the CDR3, the DNA is TGCGCCAGCAGCTTGAACCAGGGGGTAGCCTACGAGCAGTACTTC. It encodes CASSLNQGVAYEQYF.

In the case of this clonotype: This may stem from a read error, because a much larger clone lies one nucleotide away. The chain links TRBV6-2 or TRBV6-3 to TRBJ2-7; 9 positions match TRBD1. With V trimmed by 10 bases and J by 3 bases, 13 bases remained unmatched. Germline lookup yields CDR1 MNHEY and CDR2 SVGEGT. The CDR3 is made up of 15 amino acids. CDR3 protein: CANRSGQGKGYEQYF. The CDR3 coding sequence is TGTGCCAACAGATCCGGACAGGGGAAGGGCTACGAGCAGTACTTC.

This clonotype has a count of ten or more. The CDR3 here is CASNPTGGEYVAFF. Here the CDR3 DNA reads TGCGCCAGCAACCCGACAGGGGGCGAATATGTAGCTTTCTTT. The V gene is TRBV5-1, the J gene TRBJ1-1, with 10 nucleotides matching TRBD1. Germline CDR1 is SGHRS and CDR2 is YFSETQ. There are 14 residues in the CDR3. V shed 6 bases and J 10 bases; nucleotides not matched to a gene: 12.

Judged by abundance, this clonotype is medium-sized. J is TRBJ1-1 and V is TRBV7-3; tentatively, D is TRBD1 (5 bases). The CDR3 sequence is 13 residues long. Trimming shortened V by 3 bases and J by 0 bases, and 5 bases separated the two germline ends. Germline CDR1 and CDR2: SGHTA and FQGTGA. The CDR3 is CASSLDMNTEAFF. The CDR3 DNA follows: TGTGCCAGCAGCTTGGACATGAACACTGAAGCTTTCTTT.

The table lists this clonotype with many counts. The chain recombines TRBV11-2 with TRBJ2-2; D not certain. Trimming cost V 7 bases and J 7 bases, with 13 bases left between them. The CDR3 covers 13 residues. Per the germline V gene, CDR1 is SGHAT and CDR2 is FQNNGV. The CDR3 DNA follows: TGTGCCAGCACCGACTCAGGATACGGGGAGCTGTTTTTT. This codes for CASTDSGYGELFF.

This clonotype was seen ten or more times. The rearrangement links TRBV5-6 to TRBJ1-6; 8 nucleotides line up with TRBD1. V lost 4 bases to trimming and J lost 9 bases; unmatched junction nucleotides: 9. This CDR3 contains 15 residues. Per germline, CDR1 SGHDT and CDR2 YYEEEE. For the CDR3, the DNA is TGTGCCAGCAGCGGATGGACAGGGATGGCTTCACCCCTCCACTTT. Its protein product is CASSGWTGMASPLHF.

This clonotype was observed at least ten times. The rearrangement uses TRBV20-1 and TRBJ2-1; 7 bases align to TRBD2. The CDR3 length is 15 residues. V lost 1 base and J lost 1; bases outside the gene matches: 4. The germline gives CDR1 DFQATT, CDR2 SNEGSKA (reference sequence). The CDR3 DNA follows: TGCAGTGCTAGAGGACTAGCAGATTCCTACAATGAGCAGTTCTTC. Its translation: CSARGLADSYNEQFF.

In this sample, this clonotype turned up a few times. The gene calls are TRBV5-4 and TRBJ2-2; D remains unclear. CDR1 and CDR2 (germline): SGHNT, YYREEE (reference sequence). Trimming shortened V by 0 bases and J by 4 bases, and 7 bases separated the two germline ends. There are 14 residues in the CDR3. CDR3 bases: TGTGCCAGCAGCTTGGAAGGGCCCACCGGGGAGCTGTTTTTT. This sequence encodes CASSLEGPTGELFF. Full variable domain (rest looked up from reference TRBV5-4 and TRBJ2-2): ETGVTQSPTHLIKTRGQQVTLRCSSQSGHNTVSWYQQALGQGPQFIFQYYREEENGRGNFPPRFSGLQFPNYSSELNVNALELDDSALYLCASSLEGPTGELFFGEGSRLTVL.

This clonotype was counted between two and nine times. This chain joins TRBV12-3 or TRBV12-4 and TRBJ2-7; weak D call: TRBD2 (5 bases). V lost 1 base, J lost 2 bases, and 9 bases lay in between. CDR3 length equals 14 residues. The CDR3: CASSLGTGTYEQYF. CDR3 DNA sequence: TGTGCCAGCAGTTTAGGGACGGGAACCTACGAGCAGTACTTC.

This clonotype was counted ten times or more. V usage is TRBV18 and J usage is TRBJ1-2, with 11 bases fitting TRBD1. V was clipped by 4 bases and J by 6 bases; unmatched bases: 4. The CDR3 contains 14 residues. Germline loops: CDR1 KGHSH, CDR2 LQKENI. The chain's CDR3 is CASSLGQGANGYTF. The CDR3 coding sequence is TGTGCCAGCTCACTCGGACAGGGGGCGAATGGCTACACCTTC.

Ten or more counts support this clonotype. The chain joins TRBV19 to TRBJ2-1; D gene uncertain. Per germline, CDR1 LNHDA and CDR2 SQIVND (reference sequence). V gave up 4 bases and J gave up 7 bases, with 11 bases separating them. The CDR3 is made up of 13 amino acids. CDR3 in amino acids: CASSKAVGNEQFF. CDR3 DNA: TGTGCCAGTAGTAAAGCCGTGGGGAATGAGCAGTTCTTC.

In this sample, this clonotype turned up many times. V and J are TRBV19 and TRBJ1-1; a possible D gene is TRBD1 (5 bases). Trimming shortened V by 1 base and J by 3 bases, and 6 bases separated the two germline ends. The CDR3 runs to 13 residues. The V gene's germline CDR1 is LNHDA and CDR2 SQIVND (reference sequence). The CDR3 loop reads CASSIVGDTEAFF. The CDR3 DNA is TGTGCCAGTAGTATAGTAGGGGACACTGAAGCTTTCTTT.

This clonotype has ten or more counts. The V gene is TRBV4-1, the J gene TRBJ2-7, with TRBD1 identical over 9 bases. J gave up 3 bases and V 2 bases, and 5 bases lay outside the gene matches. The CDR3 contains 15 residues. Germline lookup yields CDR1 MGHRA and CDR2 YSYEKL. CDR3 nucleotide sequence: TGCGCCAGCAGCCAAAGGGGACAGGGTTTCTACGAGCAGTACTTC. Its protein is CASSQRGQGFYEQYF.

This clonotype was seen ten or more times. This sequence joins TRBV20-1 and TRBJ2-3; 8 bases align to TRBD1. CDR3 length: 17 residues. The V segment lost 5 bases and the J segment 3 bases; nucleotides outside the gene matches: 16. Germline assignment: CDR1 DFQATT and CDR2 SNEGSKA (reference sequence). The CDR3 DNA sequence: TGCAGTGCTGAGAGTATACAGGGGGGTAAATTGACAGATACGCAGTATTTT. Translated: CSAESIQGGKLTDTQYF.

This clonotype was recorded at least ten times. V usage is TRBV28 and J usage is TRBJ2-7; no definite D call. The V gene's germline CDR1 is MDHEN and CDR2 SYDVKM. The V end lost 8 bases, the J end lost 2 bases, and 10 bases lay between the germline ends. The CDR3 loop spans 12 amino acids. The CDR3 is CASQTVPYEQYF. CDR3 coding DNA: TGTGCCAGCCAGACCGTCCCCTACGAGCAGTACTTC. Full variable domain (rest looked up from reference TRBV28 and TRBJ2-7): DVKVTQSSRYLVKRTGEKVFLECVQDMDHENMFWYRQDPGLGLRLIYFSYDVKMKEKGDIPEGYSVSREKKERFSLILESASTNQTSMYLCASQTVPYEQYFGPGTRLTVT.

In regard to this clonotype: Given a much more abundant clone one base away, this may be a read error. The chain joins TRBV6-1 to TRBJ1-2; 9 bases map to TRBD1. V was pared by 5 bases and J by 2 bases, with 6 bases of the junction left unmatched. The germline CDR1 and CDR2 sequences are MNHNS and SASEGT. The CDR3 spans 15 residues. CDR3 sequence reads: CASSFQGTGNYGYTF. CDR3 coding DNA: TGTGCCAGCAGTTTCCAGGGGACAGGGAACTATGGCTACACCTTC.

This clonotype was counted at least ten times. The genes are TRBV7-9 and TRBJ2-7; D is perhaps TRBD2 (5 bases). CDR3 length: 15 amino acids. Germline CDR1 is SEHNR and CDR2 is FQNEAQ (reference sequence). V dropped 0 bases and J dropped 3 bases, with 12 bases sitting between them. CDR3 nucleotide sequence: TGTGCCAGCAGCTTAGCGGACTCTGACTTCTACGAGCAGTACTTC. Translation gives CASSLADSDFYEQYF.

This clonotype was counted at least ten times. This chain connects TRBV18 to TRBJ1-6; 8 bases align to TRBD1. This CDR3 spans 14 amino acids. Per the germline V gene, CDR1 is KGHSH and CDR2 is LQKENI. V lost 5 bases, J lost 11 bases, and 8 bases stayed unmatched. The CDR3 here is CASSSDRGGPPLHF. The CDR3 region has the DNA TGTGCCAGCTCATCAGACAGGGGAGGTCCACCCCTCCACTTT. The entire variable domain, with the rest obtained from reference TRBV18 and TRBJ1-6, is as follows: NAGVMQNPRHLVRRRGQEARLRCSPMKGHSHVYWYRQLPEEGLKFMVYLQKENIIDESGMPKERFSAEFPKEGPSILRIQQVVRGDSAAYFCASSSDRGGPPLHFGNGTRLTVT.

In this sample, this clonotype turned up many times. The chain uses TRBV20-1 and TRBJ2-7, with 9 bases identical to TRBD1. This CDR3 contains 14 residues. The germline V gene has CDR1 DFQATT and CDR2 SNEGSKA (reference sequence). Trimming removed 6 bases from V and 7 bases from J; junction bases left unmatched: 13. The CDR3 region is CSADNRDRVREQYF. The CDR3 DNA sequence: TGCAGTGCCGATAACCGGGACAGGGTTCGGGAGCAGTACTTC.

This clonotype was seen ten or more times. The chain is built from TRBV29-1 and TRBJ2-7, with TRBD1 identical over 9 bases. This CDR3 has 13 residues. In germline, CDR1 is SQVTM, CDR2 ANQGSEA. The V gene end was trimmed by 6 bases and the J gene end by 3 bases; junction bases not matched to a gene: 6. The DNA for the CDR3 is TGCAGCGTCTTAACGGACAGGGGCTACGAGCAGTACTTC. This encodes CSVLTDRGYEQYF.

This clonotype was seen a few times. The V and J genes are TRBV28 and TRBJ2-2; D unclear. Germline assignment: CDR1 MDHEN and CDR2 SYDVKM. The V end was cut by 7 bases, the J end by 1 base, with 4 bases between. The CDR3 runs 12 residues. The CDR3 sequence is CASKGNTGELFF. Here the CDR3 DNA reads TGTGCCAGCAAGGGGAACACCGGGGAGCTGTTTTTT.

This clonotype was detected a few times. V and J are TRBV28 and TRBJ2-7; 7 bases match TRBD1. V shed 9 bases, J shed 2 bases, and the junction held 4 bases outside the gene matches. Germline assignment: CDR1 MDHEN and CDR2 SYDVKM. CDR3 length equals 12 residues. CDR3 amino acids: CASTGAAYEQYF. The CDR3 DNA reads TGTGCCAGTACAGGGGCGGCCTACGAGCAGTACTTC.